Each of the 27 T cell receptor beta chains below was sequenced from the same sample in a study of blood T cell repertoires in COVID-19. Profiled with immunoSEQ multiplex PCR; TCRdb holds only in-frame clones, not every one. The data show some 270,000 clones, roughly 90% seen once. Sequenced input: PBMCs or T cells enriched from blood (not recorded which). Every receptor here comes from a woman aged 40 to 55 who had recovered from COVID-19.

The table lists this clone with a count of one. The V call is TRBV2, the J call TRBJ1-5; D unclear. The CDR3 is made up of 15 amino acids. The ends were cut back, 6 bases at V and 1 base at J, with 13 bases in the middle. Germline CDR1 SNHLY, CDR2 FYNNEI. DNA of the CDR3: TGTGCCAGCAGCGCCCTAATGGTGAGCAATCAGCCCCAGCATTTT. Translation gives CASSALMVSNQPQHF.

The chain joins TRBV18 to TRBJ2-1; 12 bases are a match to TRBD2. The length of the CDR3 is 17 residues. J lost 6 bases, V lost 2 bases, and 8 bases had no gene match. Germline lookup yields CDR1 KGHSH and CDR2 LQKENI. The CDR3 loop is CASSPFKLAGGANEQFF. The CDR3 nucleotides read TGTGCCAGCTCACCATTCAAACTAGCGGGAGGTGCCAATGAGCAGTTCTTC.

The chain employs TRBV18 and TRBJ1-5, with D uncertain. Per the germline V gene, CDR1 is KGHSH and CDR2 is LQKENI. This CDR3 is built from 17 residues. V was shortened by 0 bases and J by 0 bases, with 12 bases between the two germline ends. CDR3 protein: CASSPPAGSHSNQPQHF. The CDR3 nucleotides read TGTGCCAGCTCACCACCGGCGGGGAGTCATAGCAATCAGCCCCAGCATTTT.

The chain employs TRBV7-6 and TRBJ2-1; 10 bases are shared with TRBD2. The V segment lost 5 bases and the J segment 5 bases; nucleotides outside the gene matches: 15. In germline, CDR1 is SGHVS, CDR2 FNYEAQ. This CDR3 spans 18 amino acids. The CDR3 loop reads CASSLPAASGGLDNEQFF. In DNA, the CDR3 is TGTGCCAGCAGCCTCCCGGCGGCTAGCGGGGGCCTTGACAATGAGCAGTTCTTC.

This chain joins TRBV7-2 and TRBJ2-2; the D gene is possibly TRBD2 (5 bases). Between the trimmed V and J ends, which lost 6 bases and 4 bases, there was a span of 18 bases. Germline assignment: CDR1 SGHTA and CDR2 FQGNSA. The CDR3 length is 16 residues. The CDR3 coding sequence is TGTGCCAGCAGTTTTAAACGGGGTTCGGCCACCGGGGAGCTGTTTTTT. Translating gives CASSFKRGSATGELFF.

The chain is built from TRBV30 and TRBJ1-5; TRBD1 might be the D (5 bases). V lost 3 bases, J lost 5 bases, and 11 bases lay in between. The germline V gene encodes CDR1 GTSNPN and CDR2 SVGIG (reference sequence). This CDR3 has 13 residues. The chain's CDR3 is CAWSGNRYQPQHF. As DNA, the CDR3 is TGTGCCTGGAGCGGTAACAGGTATCAGCCCCAGCATTTT.

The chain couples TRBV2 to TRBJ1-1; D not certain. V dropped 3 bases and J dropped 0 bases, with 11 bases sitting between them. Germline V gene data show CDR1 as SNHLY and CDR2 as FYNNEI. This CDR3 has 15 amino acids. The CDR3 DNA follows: TGTGCCAGCAGTGAGCGGGGATCCGTGAACACTGAAGCTTTCTTT. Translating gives CASSERGSVNTEAFF. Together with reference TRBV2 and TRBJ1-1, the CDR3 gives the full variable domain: EPEVTQTPSHQVTQMGQEVILRCVPISNHLYFYWYRQILGQKVEFLVSFYNNEISEKSEIFDDQFSVERPDGSNFTLKIRSTKLEDSAMYFCASSERGSVNTEAFFGQGTRLTVV.

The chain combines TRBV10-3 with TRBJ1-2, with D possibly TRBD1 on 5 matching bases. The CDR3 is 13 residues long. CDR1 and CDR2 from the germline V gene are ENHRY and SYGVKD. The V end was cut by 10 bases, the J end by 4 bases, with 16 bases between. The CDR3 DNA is TGTGCCAGCGCCAAGGGACTGAGCTATGGCTACACCTTC. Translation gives CASAKGLSYGYTF.

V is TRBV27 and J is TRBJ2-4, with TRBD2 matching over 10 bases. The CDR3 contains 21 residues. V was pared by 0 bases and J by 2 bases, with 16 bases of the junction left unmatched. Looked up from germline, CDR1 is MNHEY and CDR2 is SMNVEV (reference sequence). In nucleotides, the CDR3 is TGTGCCAGCAGTTTATCCGCTAGCGGGAGTCGGGTCGTGTGGTCCAAAAACATTCAGTACTTC. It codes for CASSLSASGSRVVWSKNIQYF.

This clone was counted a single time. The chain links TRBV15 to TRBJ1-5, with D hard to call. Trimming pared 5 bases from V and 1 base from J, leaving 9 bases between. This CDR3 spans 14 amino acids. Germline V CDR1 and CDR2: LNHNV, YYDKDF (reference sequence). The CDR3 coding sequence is TGTGCCACCAGCGTAAGAGGGAGCAATCAGCCCCAGCATTTT. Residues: CATSVRGSNQPQHF. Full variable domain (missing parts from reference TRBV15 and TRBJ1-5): DAMVIQNPRYQVTQFGKPVTLSCSQTLNHNVMYWYQQKSSQAPKLLFHYYDKDFNNEADTPDNFQSRRPNTSFCFLDIRSPGLGDTAMYLCATSVRGSNQPQHFGDGTRLSIL.

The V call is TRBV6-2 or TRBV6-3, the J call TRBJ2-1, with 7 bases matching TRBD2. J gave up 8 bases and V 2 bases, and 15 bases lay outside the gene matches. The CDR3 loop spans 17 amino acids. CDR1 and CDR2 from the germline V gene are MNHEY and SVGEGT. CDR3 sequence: CASSYPPEGGLNHEQFF. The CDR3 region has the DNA TGTGCCAGCAGTTACCCCCCCGAGGGAGGGCTTAACCATGAGCAGTTCTTC.

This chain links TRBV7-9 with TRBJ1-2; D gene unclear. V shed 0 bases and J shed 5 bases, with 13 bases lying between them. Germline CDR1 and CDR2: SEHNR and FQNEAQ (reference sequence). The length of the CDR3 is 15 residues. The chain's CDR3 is CASSLADTGAYGYTF. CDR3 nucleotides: TGTGCCAGCAGCTTAGCCGACACGGGAGCTTATGGCTACACCTTC. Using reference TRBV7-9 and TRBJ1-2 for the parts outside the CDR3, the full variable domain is DTGVSQNPRHKITKRGQNVTFRCDPISEHNRLYWYRQTLGQGPEFLTYFQNEAQLEKSRLLSDRFSAERPKGSFSTLEIQRTEQGDSAMYLCASSLADTGAYGYTFGSGTRLTVV.

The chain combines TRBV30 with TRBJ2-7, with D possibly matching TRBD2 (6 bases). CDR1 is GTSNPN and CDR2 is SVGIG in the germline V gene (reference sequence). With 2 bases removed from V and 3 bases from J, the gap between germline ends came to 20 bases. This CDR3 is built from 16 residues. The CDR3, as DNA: TGTGCCTGGAGTCTCCCCTCCGGCGGGACGGACTACGAGCAGTACTTC. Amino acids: CAWSLPSGGTDYEQYF.

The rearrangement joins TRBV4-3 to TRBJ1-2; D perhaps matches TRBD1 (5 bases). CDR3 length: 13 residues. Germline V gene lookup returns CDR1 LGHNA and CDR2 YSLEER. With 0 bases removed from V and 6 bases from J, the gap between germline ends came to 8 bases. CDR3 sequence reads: CASSQDRVNGYTF. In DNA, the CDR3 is TGCGCCAGCAGCCAAGACAGGGTTAATGGCTACACCTTC.

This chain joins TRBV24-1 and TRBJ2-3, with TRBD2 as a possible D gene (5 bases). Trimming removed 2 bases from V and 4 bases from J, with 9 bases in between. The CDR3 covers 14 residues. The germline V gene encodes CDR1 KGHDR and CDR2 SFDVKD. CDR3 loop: CATSDSPEADTQYF. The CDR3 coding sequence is TGTGCCACCAGTGATTCCCCGGAGGCAGATACGCAGTATTTT.

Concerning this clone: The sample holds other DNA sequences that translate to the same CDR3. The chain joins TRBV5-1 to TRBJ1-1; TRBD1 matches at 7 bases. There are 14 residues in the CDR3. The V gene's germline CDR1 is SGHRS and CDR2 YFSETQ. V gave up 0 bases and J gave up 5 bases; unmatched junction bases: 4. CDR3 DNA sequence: TGCGCCAGCAGCTTGGGGACAGGATTAACTGAAGCTTTCTTT. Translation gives CASSLGTGLTEAFF.

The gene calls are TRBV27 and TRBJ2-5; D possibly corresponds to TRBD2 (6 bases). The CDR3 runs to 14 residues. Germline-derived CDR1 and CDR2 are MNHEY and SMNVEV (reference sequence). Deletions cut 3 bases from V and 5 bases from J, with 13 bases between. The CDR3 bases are TGTGCCAGCAGTTTCGCACTAGCCGGCGAGACCCAGTACTTC. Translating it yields CASSFALAGETQYF.

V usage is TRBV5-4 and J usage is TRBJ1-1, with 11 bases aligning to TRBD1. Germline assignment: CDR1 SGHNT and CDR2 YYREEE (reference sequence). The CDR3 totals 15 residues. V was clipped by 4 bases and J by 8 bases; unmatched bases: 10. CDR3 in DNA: TGTGCCAGCAGCCTAACACCGGGACAGGGGGTAGAAGCTTTCTTT. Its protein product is CASSLTPGQGVEAFF. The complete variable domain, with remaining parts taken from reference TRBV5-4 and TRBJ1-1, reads ETGVTQSPTHLIKTRGQQVTLRCSSQSGHNTVSWYQQALGQGPQFIFQYYREEENGRGNFPPRFSGLQFPNYSSELNVNALELDDSALYLCASSLTPGQGVEAFFGQGTRLTVV.

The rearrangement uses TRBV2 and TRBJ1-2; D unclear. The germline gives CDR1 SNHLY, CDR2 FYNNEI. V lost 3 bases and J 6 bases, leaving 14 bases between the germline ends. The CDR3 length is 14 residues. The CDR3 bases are TGTGCCAGCAGTGATCCAGGTTCGATGAATGGCTACACCTTC. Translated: CASSDPGSMNGYTF.

DNA for the CDR3: TGTGCCAGCAGCAAAAAGCGGGGGGGCCTGAGCACAGATACGCAGTATTTT. It encodes CASSKKRGGLSTDTQYF. The chain links TRBV5-4 to TRBJ2-3, with 10 bases lining up with TRBD2. V trimming: 4 bases; J trimming: 0 bases; junction bases outside the gene matches: 8. CDR1 is SGHNT, CDR2 YYREEE, per germline (reference sequence). The CDR3 covers 17 residues.

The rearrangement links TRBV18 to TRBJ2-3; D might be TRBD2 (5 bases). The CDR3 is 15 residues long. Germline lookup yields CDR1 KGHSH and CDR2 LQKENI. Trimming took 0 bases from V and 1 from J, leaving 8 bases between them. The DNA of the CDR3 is TGTGCCAGCTCACCACCCTTACTAGGCACAGATACGCAGTATTTT. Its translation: CASSPPLLGTDTQYF.

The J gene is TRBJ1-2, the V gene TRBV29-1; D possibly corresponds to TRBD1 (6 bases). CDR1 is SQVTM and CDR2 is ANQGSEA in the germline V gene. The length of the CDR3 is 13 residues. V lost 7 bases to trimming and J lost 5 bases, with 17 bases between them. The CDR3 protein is CSASGRGGYGYTF. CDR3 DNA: TGCAGCGCATCGGGCAGGGGTGGGTATGGCTACACCTTC. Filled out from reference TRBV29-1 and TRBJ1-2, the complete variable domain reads SAVISQKPSRDICQRGTSLTIQCQVDSQVTMMFWYRQQPGQSLTLIATANQGSEATYESGFVIDKFPISRPNLTFSTLTVSNMSPEDSSIYLCSASGRGGYGYTFGSGTRLTVV.

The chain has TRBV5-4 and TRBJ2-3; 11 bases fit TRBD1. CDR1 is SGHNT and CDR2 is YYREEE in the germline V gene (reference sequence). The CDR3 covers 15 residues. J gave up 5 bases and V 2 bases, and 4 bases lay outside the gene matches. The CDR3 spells CASSLPDRGLDTQYF. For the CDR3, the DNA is TGTGCCAGCAGCTTACCGGACAGGGGGCTAGATACGCAGTATTTT.

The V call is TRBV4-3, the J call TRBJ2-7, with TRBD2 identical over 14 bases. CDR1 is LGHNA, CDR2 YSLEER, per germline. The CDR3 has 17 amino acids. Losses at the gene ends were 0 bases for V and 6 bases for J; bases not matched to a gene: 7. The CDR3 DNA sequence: TGCGCCAGCAGCCAAGACCTTGGGACTAGCGGGAGTAGCGAGCAGTACTTC. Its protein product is CASSQDLGTSGSSEQYF.

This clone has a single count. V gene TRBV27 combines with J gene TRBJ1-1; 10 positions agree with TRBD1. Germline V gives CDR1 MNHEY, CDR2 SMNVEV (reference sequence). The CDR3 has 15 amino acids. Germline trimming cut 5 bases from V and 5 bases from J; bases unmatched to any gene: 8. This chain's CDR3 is CASSRNRDRGTEAFF. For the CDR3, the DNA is TGTGCCAGCAGTCGAAACCGGGACAGGGGAACTGAAGCTTTCTTT.

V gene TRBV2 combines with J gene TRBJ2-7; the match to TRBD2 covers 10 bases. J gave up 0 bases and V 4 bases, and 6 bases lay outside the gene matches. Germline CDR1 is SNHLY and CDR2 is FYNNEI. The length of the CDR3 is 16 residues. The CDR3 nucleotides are TGTGCCAGCAGTGGGACTAGCGGAAAGTTCTCCTACGAGCAGTACTTC. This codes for CASSGTSGKFSYEQYF.

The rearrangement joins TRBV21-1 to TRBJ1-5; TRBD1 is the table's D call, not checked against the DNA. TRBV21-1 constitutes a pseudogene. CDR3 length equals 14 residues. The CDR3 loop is CASSKGQGNQPQHF. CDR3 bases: TGTGCCAGCAGCAAGGGACAGGGCAATCAGCCCCAGCATTTT.